These 14 T cell receptor beta chains were sequenced from one sample in a study of response to subunit inactivated influenza vaccine. TCRdb passed the RT-PCR reads through MiXCR, listing each CDR3 protein once. Among 450,000 to 550,000 distinct CDR3 sequences listed, around 25% were seen once. The material sequenced was CD4+ T cells sorted from PBMCs, taken more than 4 days after vaccination. These receptors all stem from a middle-aged man who received an inactivated influenza vaccine.

The V and J genes are TRBV6-5 and TRBJ2-5; TRBD2 matches 7 bases. Trimming took 0 bases from V and 1 from J; bases not matched to a gene: 8. The CDR3 is 17 amino acids. Germline V gives CDR1 MNHEY, CDR2 SVGAGI. The CDR3 DNA follows: TGTGCCAGCAGTTACTCGCGGGACTATGTCTCCCAAGAGACCCAGTACTTC. Residues: CASSYSRDYVSQETQYF.

The chain is built from TRBV20-1 and TRBJ2-7, with D perhaps given as TRBD1 or TRBD2 (6 bases each). The germline gives CDR1 DFQATT, CDR2 SNEGSKA (reference sequence). Trimming removed 3 bases at V and 2 bases at J, with 14 bases between. The CDR3 is made up of 14 amino acids. The CDR3 bases are TGCAGTGCTAGCTGGGGGGCTCGGGCCTACGAGCAGTACTTC. This sequence encodes CSASWGARAYEQYF.

The chain joins TRBV7-6 to TRBJ1-4, with TRBD1 as a possible D gene (5 bases). V dropped 5 bases and J dropped 5 bases, with 15 bases sitting between them. CDR1 SGHVS and CDR2 FNYEAQ come from the germline V gene. CDR3 length equals 15 residues. CDR3 sequence reads: CASSPSQGGNEKLFF. CDR3 DNA sequence: TGTGCCAGCAGCCCCTCCCAGGGAGGAAATGAAAAACTGTTTTTT. The full variable domain, rest sourced from reference TRBV7-6 and TRBJ1-4, is GAGVSQSPRYKVTKRGQDVALRCDPISGHVSLYWYRQALGQGPEFLTYFNYEAQQDKSGLPNDRFSAERPEGSISTLTIQRTEQRDSAMYRCASSPSQGGNEKLFFGSGTQLSVL.

The chain employs TRBV11-2 and TRBJ1-1; D ambiguous. CDR1 is SGHAT and CDR2 is FQNNGV in the germline V gene. The CDR3 covers 15 residues. V was pared by 4 bases and J by 8 bases, with 20 bases between. The CDR3, as DNA: TGTGCCAGCAGCTCCCTGAAGTGGGAGGGCCAGGAAGCTTTCTTT. Translated: CASSSLKWEGQEAFF.

The J gene is TRBJ2-7, the V gene TRBV29-1; TRBD1 might be the D (5 bases). V was trimmed by 4 bases and J by 3 bases, leaving 7 bases between them. The CDR3 loop spans 11 amino acids. Germline CDR1 SQVTM, CDR2 ANQGSEA. The CDR3 here is CSVGGVYEQYF. CDR3 bases: TGCAGCGTTGGGGGCGTCTACGAGCAGTACTTC.

The V gene is TRBV20-1, the J gene TRBJ2-2; D possibly matches TRBD1 or TRBD2 (5 bases each). CDR1 DFQATT and CDR2 SNEGSKA come from the germline V gene (reference sequence). The V end lost 5 bases, the J end lost 4 bases, and 14 bases lay between the germline ends. This CDR3 region has 14 residues. The CDR3 bases are TGCAGTGCTTCAGGGAGATCCAGCACCGGGGAGCTGTTTTTT. Translated: CSASGRSSTGELFF.

The chain has TRBV7-9 and TRBJ2-5, with 9 bases matching TRBD1. Germline V CDR1 and CDR2: SEHNR, FQNEAQ (reference sequence). The junction had 9 bases not matched to a gene; V was cut back by 5 bases and J by 5 bases. The CDR3 runs 15 residues. CDR3 bases: TGTGCCAGCAGCCTGGGACAGGGAATATGGGAGACCCAGTACTTC. Encoded protein: CASSLGQGIWETQYF.

V usage is TRBV12-3 or TRBV12-4 and J usage is TRBJ1-1; TRBD1 might be the D (5 bases). V shed 7 bases and J shed 1 base, with 13 bases lying between them. CDR3 length equals 14 residues. CDR3 sequence reads: CASTLVGGNTEAFF. In DNA, the CDR3 is TGTGCCAGCACCCTGGTGGGGGGGAACACTGAAGCTTTCTTT.

This chain connects TRBV6-2 or TRBV6-3 to TRBJ1-5; 9 bases match TRBD1. This CDR3 has 17 residues. After removal of 4 bases from V and 6 bases from J, the junction contained 13 bases not matched to a gene. The germline gives CDR1 MNHEY, CDR2 SVGEGT. The CDR3 DNA reads as TGTGCCAGCAGTTTAGACAGGGGGTCCCGATTCGTTCAGCCCCAGCATTTT. This sequence encodes CASSLDRGSRFVQPQHF.

The chain links TRBV15 to TRBJ2-3; D not resolved. Per germline, CDR1 LNHNV and CDR2 YYDKDF (reference sequence). Between the trimmed V and J ends, which lost 2 bases and 6 bases, there was a span of 21 bases. The CDR3 has 17 amino acids. The CDR3 is CATSRSNGGYAGDTQYF. The CDR3 DNA follows: TGTGCCACCAGCAGATCAAATGGTGGTTACGCCGGGGATACGCAGTATTTT.

The chain has TRBV7-2 and TRBJ2-7, with D possibly being TRBD1 (5 bases). Trimming shortened V by 5 bases and J by 5 bases, and 7 bases separated the two germline ends. CDR1 and CDR2 (germline): SGHTA, FQGNSA. The CDR3 length is 11 residues. In DNA form, the CDR3 reads TGTGCCAGCAGCCAACAGGACGAGCAGTACTTC. Amino acids: CASSQQDEQYF.

This clonotype was detected only a few times. The V gene is TRBV7-9, the J gene TRBJ2-2, with a possible D match to TRBD2 (6 bases). This CDR3 has 15 amino acids. V lost 5 bases, J lost 4 bases, and 14 bases lay in between. CDR1 and CDR2 from the germline V gene are SEHNR and FQNEAQ (reference sequence). CDR3 nucleotides: TGTGCCAGCAGCCCCGGAGAGGAGGGCACCGGGGAGCTGTTTTTT. This sequence encodes CASSPGEEGTGELFF.

This chain links TRBV7-9 with TRBJ2-1, with 10 bases lining up with TRBD1. The ends lost 2 bases at V and 7 bases at J; junction bases unmatched: 5. Germline CDR1 reads SEHNR; CDR2 reads FQNEAQ (reference sequence). This CDR3 comprises 15 residues. The DNA of the CDR3 is TGTGCCAGCAGCTTATTCCGGGACAGGGGTAATGAGCAGTTCTTC. Amino acids: CASSLFRDRGNEQFF.

The chain carries TRBV7-2 and TRBJ2-2; 7 positions match TRBD2. V lost 5 bases and J lost 7; bases outside the gene matches: 13. The CDR3 covers 16 residues. Germline CDR1 is SGHTA and CDR2 is FQGNSA. Here the CDR3 DNA reads TGTGCCAGCAGCCCTAGCACGACGGGGGGACTCGGGGAGCTGTTTTTT. This codes for CASSPSTTGGLGELFF.